The 9 T cell receptor beta chains given below trace back to one sample, sequenced in a study of CD8 T cells in Susac syndrome. The RNA, about 0.5 to 1 ug, was put through reverse transcription using random hexamers. MiXCR was run by TCRdb on the immunoSEQ multiplex PCR reads, yielding one entry per CDR3 protein. The sample records around 170,000 distinct CDR3 sequences, roughly 94% being singletons. Sequencing was done on a sample of CD4+ T cells from PBMCs. These receptors came from a human donor with Susac syndrome.

This rearrangement joins TRBV18 to TRBJ2-4; D might be TRBD1 (6 bases). Germline values: CDR1 KGHSH, CDR2 LQKENI. This CDR3 contains 17 residues. With 2 bases removed from V and 1 base from J, the gap between germline ends came to 15 bases. CDR3 DNA sequence: TGTGCCAGCTCACCAAGTCCAGGGGTTAGCGCCAAAAACATTCAGTACTTC. Protein: CASSPSPGVSAKNIQYF.

This chain links TRBV20-1 with TRBJ2-7, with 7 bases lining up with TRBD2. Unmatched junction bases numbered 2, after V lost 3 bases and J lost 3 bases. Germline V lookup: CDR1 DFQATT, CDR2 SNEGSKA (reference sequence). The CDR3 is 12 residues long. The CDR3 sequence is CSASLADYEQYF. The CDR3 DNA reads TGCAGTGCTAGCCTAGCGGACTACGAGCAGTACTTC.

V and J are TRBV29-1 and TRBJ2-5; TRBD1 matches 7 bases. This CDR3 contains 11 residues. Germline values: CDR1 SQVTM, CDR2 ANQGSEA. Trimming cost V 6 bases and J 5 bases; bases outside gene matches: 3. The CDR3 nucleotides are TGCAGCGTCACAGGGGAGGAGACCCAGTACTTC. It specifies CSVTGEETQYF.

This chain uses TRBV3-1 with TRBJ2-7; TRBD2 aligns across 9 bases. CDR1 LGHDT and CDR2 YNNKEL come from the germline V gene (reference sequence). V lost 2 bases, J lost 4 bases, and 6 bases stayed unmatched. CDR3 length: 15 residues. The CDR3 DNA reads TGTGCCAGCAGCCAATGGGGACTAGCCGGATACGAGCAGTACTTC. Translating it yields CASSQWGLAGYEQYF.

The chain combines TRBV7-9 with TRBJ1-6; TRBD1 matches 10 bases. CDR1 and CDR2 from the germline V gene are SEHNR and FQNEAQ (reference sequence). V shed 5 bases, J shed 7 bases, and the junction held 8 bases outside the gene matches. This CDR3 region has 16 residues. In DNA, the CDR3 is TGTGCCAGCAGCCCATGGGACAGGGGTAAAAATTCACCCCTCCACTTT. This sequence encodes CASSPWDRGKNSPLHF.

The chain employs TRBV5-1 and TRBJ2-3; 15 nucleotides align to TRBD2. After removal of 4 bases from V and 4 bases from J, the junction contained 4 bases not matched to a gene. The CDR3 contains 16 residues. The germline gives CDR1 SGHRS, CDR2 YFSETQ. This CDR3 is CASSDGLAGGPDTQYF. The CDR3 DNA reads as TGCGCCAGCAGCGACGGACTAGCGGGGGGGCCAGATACGCAGTATTTT.

This rearrangement joins TRBV2 to TRBJ1-5; maybe TRBD1 (5 bases). CDR3 size: 17 residues. Between the trimmed V and J ends, which lost 10 bases and 1 base, there was a span of 23 bases. Germline V gene sequence: CDR1 SNHLY, CDR2 FYNNEI. The CDR3 protein is CATASDLPGGSNQPQHF. CDR3 bases: TGTGCCACAGCCTCCGACCTCCCGGGGGGGAGCAATCAGCCCCAGCATTTT. The full variable domain, its missing parts supplied by reference TRBV2 and TRBJ1-5, is EPEVTQTPSHQVTQMGQEVILRCVPISNHLYFYWYRQILGQKVEFLVSFYNNEISEKSEIFDDQFSVERPDGSNFTLKIRSTKLEDSAMYFCATASDLPGGSNQPQHFGDGTRLSIL.

The rearrangement links TRBV7-3 to TRBJ2-3; 11 nucleotides match TRBD2. This CDR3 is 17 amino acids long. Germline CDR1 reads SGHTA; CDR2 reads FQGTGA. J was trimmed by 5 bases and V by 0 bases; bases with no gene match: 7. CDR3 in DNA: TGTGCCAGCAGCTTAACAAATAGCGGGGGGGCTCTAGATACGCAGTATTTT. The encoded protein is CASSLTNSGGALDTQYF.

The rearrangement links TRBV29-1 to TRBJ2-7, with 8 bases lining up with TRBD1. The trim removed 5 bases at V and 3 bases at J, leaving 3 bases unmatched. This CDR3 contains 12 residues. Germline V gene sequence: CDR1 SQVTM, CDR2 ANQGSEA. CDR3 protein: CSVFTGGYEQYF. DNA for the CDR3: TGCAGCGTTTTTACAGGGGGCTACGAGCAGTACTTC.